Listed below are T cell receptor beta chains from one sample, sequenced in a study of identical twins' blood T cells. Each CDR3 protein gets one entry after TCRdb re-called the 5' RACE reads with MiXCR. This sample carries fewer than 450,000 distinct CDR3 sequences, about 28% of them seen once, and the ten largest clones take about 6%. Sequencing was carried out using PBMCs. Receptors were obtained from a woman aged 18 to 55 in good health. Each CDR3 is given with its conserved first and last residue. The D gene is left open where the match is weak. Size tells how often a clone was seen (once, few, many) or the class of an expanded clone, and some rows leave it out.

CDR3aa,CDR3nt,abundance,j_gene,len,d_gene,v_gene
CSVEGDPWSYNEQFF,TGCAGCGTTGAAGGCGACCCCTGGTCCTACAATGAGCAGTTCTTC,-,TRBJ2-1,15,-,TRBV29-1
CSARDDTQYF,TGCAGTGCTAGAGATGATACGCAGTATTTT,-,TRBJ2-3,10,-,TRBV20-1
CAISEPPGREVYNEQFF,TGTGCCATCAGTGAGCCCCCCGGGCGGGAAGTCTACAATGAGCAGTTCTTC,-,TRBJ2-1,17,-,TRBV10-3
CASSAGNTEAFF,TGTGCCAGTAGTGCGGGGAACACTGAAGCTTTCTTT,few,TRBJ1-1,12,-,TRBV19
CASSPGLISGEGELFF,TGCGCCAGCAGCCCCGGTTTGATCTCAGGGGAGGGGGAGCTGTTTTTT,-,TRBJ2-2,16,-,TRBV5-1
CASGLGEKNQPQHF,TGTGCTAGTGGTTTGGGAGAAAAGAATCAGCCCCAGCATTTT,few,TRBJ1-5,14,-,TRBV12-5
CASSPDGKNTEAFF,TGCGCCAGCAGCCCGGACGGAAAGAACACTGAAGCTTTCTTT,few,TRBJ1-1,14,-,TRBV5-1
CASRGLVDTGELFF,TGTGCCAGCAGAGGACTAGTGGACACCGGGGAGCTGTTTTTT,-,TRBJ2-2,14,TRBD2,TRBV2
CASSHGTNTEAFF,TGCGCCAGCAGCCACGGTACGAACACTGAAGCTTTCTTT,many,TRBJ1-1,13,-,TRBV5-1
CASSFTSGGETQYF,TGTGCCAGCAGCTTCACTAGCGGGGGGGAGACCCAGTACTTC,-,TRBJ2-5,14,TRBD2,TRBV11-2
CASSQRPRNTEAFF,TGTGCCAGCAGCCAAAGACCGCGGAACACTGAAGCTTTCTTT,many,TRBJ1-1,14,-,TRBV5-5
CSVPGIYYGYTF,TGCAGCGTCCCCGGCATTTACTATGGCTACACCTTC,-,TRBJ1-2,12,-,TRBV29-1
CASSEIRARHNEQFF,TGTGCCAGCAGTGAAATCCGGGCGCGCCACAATGAGCAGTTCTTC,few,TRBJ2-1,15,-,TRBV25-1
CSAPVNTGELFF,TGCAGTGCTCCTGTGAACACCGGGGAGCTGTTTTTT,-,TRBJ2-2,12,-,TRBV20-1
CASSPGTSYYGYTF,TGTGCCAGCTCACCCGGGACGAGCTACTATGGCTACACCTTC,-,TRBJ1-2,14,-,TRBV18
CASSVGPGGTTDTQYF,TGTGCCAGTAGCGTAGGTCCGGGGGGTACCACAGATACGCAGTATTTT,few,TRBJ2-3,16,TRBD2,TRBV9
CASSLSGKTQYF,TGTGCCAGCAGTTTGTCGGGAAAGACCCAGTACTTC,few,TRBJ2-5,12,-,TRBV12-3/TRBV12-4
CAISKQGEKLFF,TGTGCCATCAGTAAACAGGGTGAAAAACTGTTTTTT,few,TRBJ1-4,12,-,TRBV10-3